This T cell receptor (beta chain) was sequenced in a study of blood T cells in healthy people across ages. Study-level results: More naive CD4+ cells and higher diversity marked long-lived donors relative to aged donors.

Germline values: CDR1 LGHDT, CDR2 YNNKEL (reference sequence). This CDR3 comprises 16 residues. The trim removed 1 base at V and 7 bases at J, leaving 13 bases unmatched. This clonotype was seen a handful of times. Its antigen remains unidentified. The authors ran a second PCR of roughly 7 to 11 cycles using a sample-barcoded 5' primer and a J-beta primer mix. A tag from a template-switch adaptor with 12 random nucleotides marked each cDNA molecule. TCRdb ran MiXCR on the 5' RACE reads and lists one entry per CDR3 protein. The sample records about 940,000 distinct CDR3 sequences, around 48% being singletons.

This clonotype originated in a man younger than 40 in good health. The chain joins TRBV3-1 to TRBJ2-7; 7 bases agree with TRBD2. Specimen: blood. CDR3 residues: CASSQGRTSVAGEQYF. In DNA form, the CDR3 reads TGTGCCAGCAGCCAAGGCCGGACTAGTGTCGCTGGAGAGCAGTACTTC.